This entry is about one TCR beta chain. This clonotype has just a few counts. Its antigen target is currently unknown. Base qualities are not recorded, but no much larger clone differs from it by a single base. Ficoll-Paque density gradient centrifugation was the method used to isolate PBMCs. The data were obtained in a study of T-cell memory formation after mild COVID-19 (dated by TCRdb to the early 2020s). Regarding the research as a whole: TCR sequence clusters from the two donors were found to be largely donor specific. In a couple of donors, T-cell clones that expanded and contracted after mild COVID-19 were tracked by sequencing TCRalpha and TCRbeta repertoires over time. The cohort comprised two young, previously healthy adult volunteers, one female and one male. Overall study outcomes, separate from this receptor: The detection of some responding clones in pre-infection memory suggests that pre-existing cross-reactive memory T cells joined the SARS-CoV-2 response. Contracting CD4+ clones were found mainly in CM and EM memory subsets, while CD8+ clones were enriched in EMRA. From day 15 to 85, contracting clones showed balanced CD4/CD8 phenotypes, whereas a second wave of clones that expanded from day 15 to 37 leaned towards CD4+. Only a couple of mild cases were covered by the study, and larger cohorts that include severe cases with pre-infection samples were considered necessary. SARS-CoV-2 specificity was not confirmed for the second-wave clones peaking on day 37.

The germline V gene (reference sequence) specifies SEHNR as CDR1 and FQNEAQ as CDR2. Including cysteine and phenylalanine, the CDR3 has 15 amino acids. Of the read, only the CDR3 DNA is kept; its 45 bases are in frame from base 1. Trimming removed 6 bases from V and 6 bases from J; the gene matches leave 11 bases unexplained. Instrument on record: Illumina NovaSeq 6000. TCRalpha and TCRbeta cDNA libraries were constructed by 5'RACE with constant-segment primers, with sample barcodes and unique molecular identifiers being introduced. RNA was extracted from every sample with Trizol reagent. Library amplification was performed in two PCR steps, and a second sample barcode and Illumina TruSeq adapters were introduced in the second step. Libraries were sequenced on an Illumina NovaSeq with 2 x 150 bp paired-end reads. In the source study's methods: With migec v1.2.7, reads were demultiplexed and then collapsed into UMI-guided consensus sequences. Using mixcr v2.1.11, UMI consensuses were aligned to TRA and TRB V and J templates and then assembled into clonotypes. A clonotype was counted as expanded or contracted only when both edgeR and NoisET called the clonotype significant, with the noise models trained on biological replicates. For edgeR calls, a false discovery rate-adjusted p below 0.01 and a log2 fold-change threshold of 1 were applied. As an exploratory analysis of dynamics, max-normalized trajectories of the 1000 most abundant clonotypes were examined by PCA with hierarchical clustering. Each responding clone was given a CD4 or CD8 phenotype based on the CD4+ and CD8+ repertoires, which had been sequenced separately. TCRdb reprocessed the public reads (quality trimming at Q25 with fastp, clone calling with MiXCR) and kept in-frame beta chains. Entries are consolidated by CDR3 protein sequence, retaining the most common genes and DNA. The V and J calls reflect TCRdb's pipeline rather than the authors' work. The sample table lists about 200,000 distinct CDR3 sequences, around 8.8% of them with a count of one. Roughly 4% of the sample is in the top ten clones.

The clonotype was recovered from a man between 18 and 29 years old who had mild COVID-19 (a few samples of this study predate the infection). The sample titles of this study are shuffled in the database, so cell type and time point are left out; the donor was told from shared clones. Rearrangement joined TRBV7-9 to TRBJ1-1, with 9 junctional bases fitting TRBD1. The sequenced material came from PBMCs or a T cell subset sorted from them (not recorded which). The CDR3 protein: CASRDRDRDVPEAFF. The sequenced DNA is TGTGCCAGCAGGGATCGGGACAGGGACGTTCCTGAAGCTTTCTTT.